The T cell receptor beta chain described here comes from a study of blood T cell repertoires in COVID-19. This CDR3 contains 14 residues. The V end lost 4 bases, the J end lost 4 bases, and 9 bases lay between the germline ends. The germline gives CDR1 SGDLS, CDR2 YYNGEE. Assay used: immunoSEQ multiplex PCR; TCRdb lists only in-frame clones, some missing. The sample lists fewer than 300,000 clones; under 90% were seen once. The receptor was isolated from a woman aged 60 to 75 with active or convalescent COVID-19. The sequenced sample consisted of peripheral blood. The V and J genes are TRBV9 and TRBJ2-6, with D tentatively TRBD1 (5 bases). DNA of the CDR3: TGTGCCAGCAGCCAGGGATCCGGGGCCAACGTCCTGACTTTC. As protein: CASSQGSGANVLTF.